This TCR beta chain was recorded in a study of OX40 agonist ivuxolimab in advanced cancers. Study-wide context: Ivuxolimab, which targeted the costimulatory receptor OX40 (CD134), was an agonistic, fully human IgG2 monoclonal antibody. Partial responses were achieved by three dose-escalation patients, of whom one had hepatocellular carcinoma and two had cutaneous melanoma. Patients were allowed to have had prior anti-PD-1, anti-PD-L1 or anti-CTLA-4 therapy, and roughly 40% of the dose-escalation patients had been treated with checkpoint inhibitors. The paper describes the monotherapy dose-escalation part (N = 52 patients) of the phase I trial of ivuxolimab. In the dose-escalation cohort, roughly 80% of patients were male, and the mean age was around 60 years, with a range of roughly 20 to 80. Intravenous ivuxolimab was administered to patients every 2 weeks at six dose levels: 0.01, 0.1, 0.3, 1.5, 3 and 10 mg/kg. Among the approximately 54 dose-escalation patients, roughly 20 had hepatocellular carcinoma, roughly 15 melanoma, 9 renal cell carcinoma and 9 head and neck cancer. Peripheral TCRbeta sequencing aimed to test whether ivuxolimab altered TCR sequence diversity and caused clonal T-cell expansion. Results the study describes overall, beyond this receptor: Which antigens the clonally expanded peripheral T cells were specific for was not determined. Low levels of normalized T-cell clonal expansion were also seen in some patients who did not respond. At doses of 0.1 to 3.0 mg/kg, clonal expansion of both CD4+ and CD8+ blood T cells was observed from baseline to week 6. In partial responders in the 0.1-3.0 mg/kg groups, normalized peripheral clonal expansion was found to be among the lowest, especially among CD8+ T cells. On average, CD8+ T cells showed more expanded clones than CD4+ T cells after ivuxolimab.

Genomic DNA was isolated from the sorted cells so that the TCRbeta CDR3 region could be sequenced. The immunoSEQ Assay was used for sequencing of TCRbeta CDR3 regions. TCRdb took over this immuneACCESS table, retaining in-frame rearrangements with V and J assigned. Such tables are incomplete; in checked studies, under half of the missing clones stem from an unresolved V gene, and the remainder is unexplained. The sample includes 90,000 to 150,000 clones, with more than 80% observed a single time. The ten largest make up around 0.55% of the sample. The germline V gene supplies CDR1 KGHSH and CDR2 LQKENI. Between the V and J ends, shortened by 2 bases and 2 bases respectively, the junction contains 22 bases. There are 18 amino acids in the CDR3, from cysteine to phenylalanine inclusive. Only CDR3 DNA is held: 54 bases, read in frame from base 1. On this clone: Its antigen remains unidentified. Base-call qualities are not available, and no considerably larger clone is one nucleotide away.

The trial excluded patients who had a history of autoimmune disease or who were on systemic immunosuppression. Peripheral blood for TCR sequencing was drawn from every dose cohort at baseline, at cycle 4 day 1 and at cycle 7 day 1. The samples were taken from a phase I, first-in-human, multicenter, open-label dose-escalation trial of ivuxolimab. Adults with locally advanced or metastatic melanoma, renal cell carcinoma, hepatocellular carcinoma or head and neck squamous cell carcinoma were enrolled in the trial. Before TCR sequencing, CD4+ T cells and CD8+ T cells from peripheral blood were sorted into separate populations.

The receptor comes from an adult with an advanced solid tumor such as melanoma, head and neck, liver or kidney cancer. The chain was built from TRBV18 and TRBJ2-7; a tentative D match to TRBD1 spans 6 bases. Sequencing was performed on CD4+ or CD8+ T cells sorted from blood, taken in a trial of the OX40 agonist ivuxolimab. The DNA is TGTGCCAGCTCACCATTGGTGGGCGACACAGGGATTCCCTACGAGCAGTACTTC. Translated, this gives CASSPLVGDTGIPYEQYF.